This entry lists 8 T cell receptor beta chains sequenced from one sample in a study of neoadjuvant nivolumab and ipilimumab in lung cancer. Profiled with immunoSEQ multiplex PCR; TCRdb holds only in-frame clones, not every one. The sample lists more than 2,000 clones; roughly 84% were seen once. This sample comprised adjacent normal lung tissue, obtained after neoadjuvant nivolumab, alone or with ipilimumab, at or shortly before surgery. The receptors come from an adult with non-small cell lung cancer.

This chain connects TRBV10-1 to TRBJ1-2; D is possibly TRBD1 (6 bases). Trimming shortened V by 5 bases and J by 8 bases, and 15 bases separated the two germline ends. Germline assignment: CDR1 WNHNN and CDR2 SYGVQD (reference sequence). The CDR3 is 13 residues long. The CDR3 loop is CASSRDIGRGYTF. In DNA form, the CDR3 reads TGCGCCAGCAGTAGGGACATCGGTCGAGGCTACACCTTC.

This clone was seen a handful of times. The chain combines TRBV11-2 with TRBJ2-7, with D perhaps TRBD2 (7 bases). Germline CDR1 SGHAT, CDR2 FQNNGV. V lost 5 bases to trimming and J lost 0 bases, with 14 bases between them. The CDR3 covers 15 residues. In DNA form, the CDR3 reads TGTGCCAGCAGCCTAGGGGGGAGGGCCTCCTACGAGCAGTACTTC. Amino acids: CASSLGGRASYEQYF.

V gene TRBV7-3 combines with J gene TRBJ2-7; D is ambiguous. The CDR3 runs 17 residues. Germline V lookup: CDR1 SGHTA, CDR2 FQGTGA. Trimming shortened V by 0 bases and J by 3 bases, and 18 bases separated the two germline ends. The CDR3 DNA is TGTGCCAGCAGCTTAACGGCACCCCGGATCTCCCTCTACGAGCAGTACTTC. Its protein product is CASSLTAPRISLYEQYF.

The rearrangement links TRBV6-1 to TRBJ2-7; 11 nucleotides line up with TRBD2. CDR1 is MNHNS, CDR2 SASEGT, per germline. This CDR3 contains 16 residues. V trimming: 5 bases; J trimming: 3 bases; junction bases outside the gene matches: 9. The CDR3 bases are TGTGCCAGCAGTCAAGGACCGCTAGCGGGAGGCTACGAGCAGTACTTC. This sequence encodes CASSQGPLAGGYEQYF.

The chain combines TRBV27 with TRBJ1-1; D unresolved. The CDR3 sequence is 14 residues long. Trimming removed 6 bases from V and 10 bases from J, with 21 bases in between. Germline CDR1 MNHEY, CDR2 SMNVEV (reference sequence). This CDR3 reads CASSRREGVYGAFF. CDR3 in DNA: TGTGCCAGCAGCCGCCGGGAGGGAGTTTATGGAGCTTTCTTT.

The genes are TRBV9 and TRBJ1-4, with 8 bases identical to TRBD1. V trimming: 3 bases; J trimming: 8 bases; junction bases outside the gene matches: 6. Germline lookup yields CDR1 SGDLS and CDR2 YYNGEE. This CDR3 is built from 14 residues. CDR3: CASSDDRGAEKLFF. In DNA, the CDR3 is TGTGCCAGCAGCGACGACAGGGGTGCGGAAAAACTGTTTTTT.

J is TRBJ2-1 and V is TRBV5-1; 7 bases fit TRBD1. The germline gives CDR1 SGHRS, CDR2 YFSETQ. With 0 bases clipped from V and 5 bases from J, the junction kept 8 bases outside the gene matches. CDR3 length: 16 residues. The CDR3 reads CASSLEPGGLHNEQFF. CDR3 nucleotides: TGCGCCAGCAGCTTGGAACCAGGGGGTCTTCACAATGAGCAGTTCTTC. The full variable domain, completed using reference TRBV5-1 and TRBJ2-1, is KAGVTQTPRYLIKTRGQQVTLSCSPISGHRSVSWYQQTPGQGLQFLFEYFSETQRNKGNFPGRFSGRQFSNSRSEMNVSTLELGDSALYLCASSLEPGGLHNEQFFGPGTRLTVL.

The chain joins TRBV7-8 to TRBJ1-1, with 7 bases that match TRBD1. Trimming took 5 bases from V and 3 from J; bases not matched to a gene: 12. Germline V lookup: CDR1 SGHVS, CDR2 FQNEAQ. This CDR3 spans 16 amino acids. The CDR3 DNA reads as TGTGCCAGCAGCCCCCCGAAGACAGGGAGAGACACTGAAGCTTTCTTT. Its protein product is CASSPPKTGRDTEAFF.